The present entry profiles one TCR beta chain with its context. The CDR3 runs 15 residues. Germline CDR1 is LGHDT and CDR2 is YNNKEL (reference sequence). V shed 0 bases and J 8 bases; nucleotides not matched to a gene: 8. The data derive from a study of blood T cell repertoires in COVID-19. Study background: The analysed material was cDNA or gDNA that came from T cells, B-cell-depleted T cells, or PBMCs.

The method was immunoSEQ multiplex PCR; TCRdb's version includes in-frame clones alone and lacks a portion of them. This table has 300,000 to 350,000 clones, around 90% appearing once. This clonotype originated in a man aged 25-45 years with COVID-19, enrolled during active disease. Sample: peripheral blood. V gene TRBV3-1 (or the pseudogene TRBV3-2) combines with J gene TRBJ1-2, with 8 bases fitting TRBD1. The CDR3 nucleotides are TGTGCCAGCAGCCAAGATCAGGACAGGGCCTACGGCTACACCTTC. Translation: CASSQDQDRAYGYTF.